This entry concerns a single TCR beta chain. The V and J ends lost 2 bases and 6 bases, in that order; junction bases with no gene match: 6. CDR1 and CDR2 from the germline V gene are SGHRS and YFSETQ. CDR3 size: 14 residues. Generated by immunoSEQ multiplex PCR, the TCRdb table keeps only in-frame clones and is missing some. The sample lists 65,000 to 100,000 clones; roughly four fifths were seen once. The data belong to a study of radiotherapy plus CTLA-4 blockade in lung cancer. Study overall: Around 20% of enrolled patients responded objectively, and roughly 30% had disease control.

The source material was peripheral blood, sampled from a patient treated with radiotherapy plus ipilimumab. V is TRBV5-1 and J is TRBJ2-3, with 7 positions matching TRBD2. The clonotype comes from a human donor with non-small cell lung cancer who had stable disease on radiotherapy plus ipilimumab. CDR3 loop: CASSFGGSTDTQYF. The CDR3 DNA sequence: TGCGCCAGCAGCTTTGGCGGGAGTACGGATACGCAGTATTTT.